The rows below give T cell receptor beta chains drawn from one sample of a study of blood T cell repertoires in COVID-19. The assay was immunoSEQ multiplex PCR, and TCRdb's table has in-frame clones only and misses some. In the table there are 310,000 or so clones, 87% of which are singletons. The material sequenced was PBMCs or T cells enriched from blood (not recorded which). Receptor source: a woman aged 18 to 35 who had recovered from COVID-19. Each CDR3 is given with its conserved first and last residue. The D gene is left open where the match is weak. The size field is filled for only some rows; it gives once, few, many or a size class.

TRBV5-6	18	TRBJ2-6	-	TRBD2	TGTGCCAGCAGGGTGGTAGCGGGATATTCCCCTGGGGCCAACGTCCTGACTTTC	CASRVVAGYSPGANVLTF
TRBV6-5	13	TRBJ1-3	once	-	TGTGCCATCTCTACAGGGTTTGGAAACACCATATATTTT	CAISTGFGNTIYF
TRBV11-2	13	TRBJ1-1	-	-	TGTGCCAGCAGCTTGGAACAGGGCACTGAAGCTTTCTTT	CASSLEQGTEAFF
TRBV3-1/TRBV3-2	16	TRBJ1-2	once	TRBD1	TGTGCCAGCAGCCTACAGGGTCTGGGACAGTTCTATGGCTACACCTTC	CASSLQGLGQFYGYTF
TRBV10-3	14	TRBJ1-1	-	-	TGTGCCATCAGTGATTGGGAGGGAGGCACTGAAGCTTTCTTT	CAISDWEGGTEAFF
TRBV28	18	TRBJ2-7	-	TRBD2	TGTGCCAGCAGTTTCTTAGCGGGAAAATCTACCCAACGAGGGGAGCAGTACTTC	CASSFLAGKSTQRGEQYF
TRBV6-5	13	TRBJ1-3	once	-	TGTGCCACCGCTACCCTACAGGGAAACACCATATATTTT	CATATLQGNTIYF
TRBV4-1	16	TRBJ1-1	-	TRBD1	TGCGCCAGCAGCCAGATAAATCAGGGGGTAGGCACTGAAGCTTTCTTT	CASSQINQGVGTEAFF
TRBV7-2	15	TRBJ2-3	-	-	TGTGCCAGCAGCTTAGTGGGGCAATTAACGGATACGCAGTATTTT	CASSLVGQLTDTQYF
TRBV5-5	17	TRBJ1-1	-	-	TGTGCCAGCAGCGGTACCCCATTCGGGGAGCCGAACACTGAAGCTTTCTTT	CASSGTPFGEPNTEAFF
TRBV5-1	14	TRBJ2-5	few	-	TGCGCCAGCAGCTTGGAGCCTAGCCGAGAGACCCAGTACTTC	CASSLEPSRETQYF
TRBV6-5	15	TRBJ2-7	-	TRBD1	TGTGCCAGCAGCCGAGGGACAGGGGGGATCTACGAGCAGTACTTC	CASSRGTGGIYEQYF
TRBV19	15	TRBJ1-1	-	-	TGTGCCAGTAGTATAGCTGTGGACAGAAGGGCGAAAGCTTTCTTT	CASSIAVDRRAKAFF
TRBV7-9	16	TRBJ1-6	few	-	TGTGCCAGCAGCCCACGGGGGGGGCAGGGGAGCTCACCCCTCCACTTT	CASSPRGGQGSSPLHF
TRBV5-5	17	TRBJ1-3	-	-	TGTGCCAGCAGCCGTCGGGCCGAAAAGGGAGCTGGAAACACCATATATTTT	CASSRRAEKGAGNTIYF
TRBV19	14	TRBJ1-1	-	TRBD1	TGTGCCAGTAGTGTCATGACAGGGCCCACTGAAGCTTTCTTT	CASSVMTGPTEAFF
TRBV7-2	15	TRBJ1-1	-	-	TGTGCCAGCAGCTTAAGTTTTGGCAGTTACACTGAAGCTTTCTTT	CASSLSFGSYTEAFF
TRBV28	15	TRBJ2-7	few	TRBD2	TGTGCCAGCAGTTTGGGACTAGCGGGAGGGTACGAGCAGTACTTC	CASSLGLAGGYEQYF
TRBV6-5	13	TRBJ2-1	-	TRBD2	TGTGCCAGCGGACTAGCGGGAGTGCGTGAGCAGTTCTTC	CASGLAGVREQFF
TRBV7-2	13	TRBJ2-7	-	-	TGTGCCAGCAGCCCTTCGAGCCGCTACGAGCAGTACTTC	CASSPSSRYEQYF
TRBV5-1	15	TRBJ1-1	few	TRBD1	TGCGCCAGCAGCTCCGGACAGGGAACACCCCAGGGAGCTTTCTTT	CASSSGQGTPQGAFF
TRBV7-9	16	TRBJ2-2	-	-	TGTGCCAGCAGCTTACCTGCCCGTGGCGGCACCGGGGAGCTGTTTTTT	CASSLPARGGTGELFF
TRBV7-9	14	TRBJ1-2	-	-	TGTGCCAGCAGCTTATTCAGGGATGAATATGGCTACACCTTC	CASSLFRDEYGYTF
TRBV18	16	TRBJ1-5	few	TRBD1	TGTGCCAGCTCACCTACGGACAGGGGAGGGGATCAGCCCCAGCATTTT	CASSPTDRGGDQPQHF
TRBV11-3	13	TRBJ1-1	-	-	TGTGCCAGCAGTCCACAGGGTGACACTGAAGCTTTCTTT	CASSPQGDTEAFF
TRBV19	13	TRBJ1-6	once	-	TGTGCCAGTACCATTACGTCAGGATCACCCCTCCACTTT	CASTITSGSPLHF
TRBV10-3	14	TRBJ2-2	-	-	TGTGCCATCAGTGAGTCCCCCACGGCCGGGGAGCTGTTTTTT	CAISESPTAGELFF
TRBV4-3	19	TRBJ2-1	-	TRBD2	TGCGCCAGCAGCCGCTACTTCCAGGTCGGGACTAGCGGGAGTGGCGAGCAGTTCTTC	CASSRYFQVGTSGSGEQFF
TRBV12-3/TRBV12-4	10	TRBJ1-3	-	-	TGTGCAGCGGGAGGAAACACCATATATTTT	CAAGGNTIYF
TRBV24-1	16	TRBJ2-1	-	TRBD1	TGTGCCACCAGTGATTTGGGGACAGGTGAATTCGATGAGCAGTTCTTC	CATSDLGTGEFDEQFF
TRBV4-1	15	TRBJ1-1	-	TRBD1	TGCGCCAGCAGCCGCGGGACAGGGCGAGACACTGAAGCTTTCTTT	CASSRGTGRDTEAFF
TRBV11-3	13	TRBJ2-7	-	-	TGTGCCAGCAGCAAGAGATGGGGGGACGAGCAGTACTTC	CASSKRWGDEQYF
TRBV7-2	13	TRBJ2-5	-	-	TGTGCCAGCAGCTTCTCACAGGCGGAGACCCAGTACTTC	CASSFSQAETQYF
TRBV5-1	14	TRBJ1-1	-	TRBD1	TGCGCCAGCAGCCAACAGGGGCCAGACACTGAAGCTTTCTTT	CASSQQGPDTEAFF
TRBV4-2	16	TRBJ2-7	few	TRBD2	TGTGCCAGCAGCCAAGATAGGACTAGCTCTACCGACGAGCAGTACTTC	CASSQDRTSSTDEQYF
TRBV9	14	TRBJ1-4	-	-	TGTGCCAGCAGCGAACGGGACAATTCTGAAAAACTGTTTTTT	CASSERDNSEKLFF
TRBV4-2	17	TRBJ2-7	-	-	TGTGCCAGCAGCCGCCTCAATCGGGGGTCCGCTTCCTACGAGCAGTACTTC	CASSRLNRGSASYEQYF
TRBV27	14	TRBJ2-3	-	TRBD1	TGTGCCAGCAGTTTATCCAGGGGGACGGATACGCAGTATTTT	CASSLSRGTDTQYF
TRBV4-2	14	TRBJ1-1	-	-	TGTGCCAGCAGCCAAGAGGAGGGGAGCACTGAAGCTTTCTTT	CASSQEEGSTEAFF
TRBV6-2/TRBV6-3	16	TRBJ2-7	-	TRBD1	TGTGCCAGCAGTACGTCCGACAGGGGGCCCCCCTACGAGCAGTACTTC	CASSTSDRGPPYEQYF
TRBV27	14	TRBJ1-5	-	TRBD1	TGTGCCAGCAGTTCAGGACAGGGGCAACAGCCCCAGCATTTT	CASSSGQGQQPQHF
TRBV28	14	TRBJ2-7	-	-	TGTGCCAGCAGTTGGTACGCGGGGCCCTACGAGCAGTACTTC	CASSWYAGPYEQYF
TRBV18	15	TRBJ1-2	-	TRBD1	TGTGCCAGCTCACCAATAGGGACAGGGGAGGATGGCTACACCTTC	CASSPIGTGEDGYTF
TRBV2	17	TRBJ2-1	-	-	TGTGCCAGCAATCGCCCTCAAGTCACACCTGTCCAGAATGAGCAGTTCTTC	CASNRPQVTPVQNEQFF
TRBV30	14	TRBJ1-2	-	TRBD1	TGTGCCTGGAGTGCCGGGACAGATAATTATGGCTACACCTTC	CAWSAGTDNYGYTF
TRBV4-2	13	TRBJ1-2	-	-	TGTGCCAGCAGCCAAGAAGGGGTTGATGGCTACACCTTC	CASSQEGVDGYTF
TRBV14	14	TRBJ1-1	-	TRBD1	TGTGCCAGCAGCCAAGGTCTGACAGGGATGGTGGCTTTCTTT	CASSQGLTGMVAFF
TRBV19	14	TRBJ1-6	-	TRBD1	TGTGCCACAAGCCCGACAGGGGCTAGCTCACCCCTCCACTTT	CATSPTGASSPLHF
TRBV9	14	TRBJ1-6	-	-	TGTGCCAGCAGCGTAGACAGGGTTTATTCACCCCTCCACTTT	CASSVDRVYSPLHF
TRBV27	15	TRBJ1-5	-	-	TGTGCCAGCAGGGTGGGGGCCCAGGTGAAGCAGCCCCAGCATTTT	CASRVGAQVKQPQHF
TRBV7-9	13	TRBJ1-1	-	-	TGTGCCAGCAGCTACATGAATCCCACTGAAGCTTTCTTT	CASSYMNPTEAFF
TRBV6-5	14	TRBJ1-2	once	-	TGTGCCAGCAGCGTGGACAGCCTTTTTATCGGCTACACCTTC	CASSVDSLFIGYTF
TRBV28	15	TRBJ1-4	-	-	TGTGCCAGCAGTTTAATGAGCGGGACTAATGAAAAACTGTTTTTT	CASSLMSGTNEKLFF
TRBV4-1	16	TRBJ1-5	-	-	TGCGCCAGCAGCCAAGTCTTAATTTTGAGCAATCAGCCCCAGCATTTT	CASSQVLILSNQPQHF
TRBV10-3	13	TRBJ2-7	-	-	TGTGCCATCAGTGAGGGCTCCTCCTACGAGCAGTACTTC	CAISEGSSYEQYF
TRBV4-1	13	TRBJ2-1	-	-	TGCGCCAGCAGCCAATACGGGTTGAATGAGCAGTTCTTC	CASSQYGLNEQFF
TRBV6-5	15	TRBJ1-1	few	-	TGTGCCAGCAGTACCATACAGAAACTGAACACTGAAGCTTTCTTT	CASSTIQKLNTEAFF
TRBV25-1	13	TRBJ2-3	-	TRBD2	TGTGCCAACTCGGGGACTACTGCGGATACGCAGTATTTT	CANSGTTADTQYF
TRBV11-3	13	TRBJ2-1	-	-	TGTGCCAGCAGCTTCGACCACGAGGGTGAGCAGTTCTTC	CASSFDHEGEQFF
TRBV5-1	13	TRBJ2-1	-	TRBD2	TGCGCCAGCAGCCGAGGACTAGTGAATGAGCAGTTCTTC	CASSRGLVNEQFF